These 16 T cell receptor beta chains came from one sample sequenced in a study of CXCR3 chemokines and chemotherapy response in bladder cancer. From the PCR reads, TCRdb called clonotypes with MiXCR, one entry per CDR3 protein. The table lists about 8,100 distinct CDR3 sequences, 10% to 15% of them singletons. The sample was gathered from a patient whose treatment included neoadjuvant chemotherapy. The receptor source for this set is a human donor with bladder cancer that responded to neoadjuvant chemotherapy.

In this sample, this clonotype turned up a few times. The V gene is TRBV14, the J gene TRBJ1-5; D gene uncertain. The V gene lost 0 bases and the J gene lost 5 bases, with 2 bases spanning the gap. Germline-derived CDR1 and CDR2 are SGHDN and FVKESK. This CDR3 has 12 residues. CDR3 bases: TGTGCCAGCAGCCAAGAAGATCAGCCCCAGCATTTT. It yields the protein CASSQEDQPQHF. Supplemented by reference TRBV14 and TRBJ1-5, the full variable domain reads EAGVTQFPSHSVIEKGQTVTLRCDPISGHDNLYWYRRVMGKEIKFLLHFVKESKQDESGMPNNRFLAERTGGTYSTLKVQPAELEDSGVYFCASSQEDQPQHFGDGTRLSIL.

This clonotype was observed a handful of times. The chain combines TRBV18 with TRBJ2-5; TRBD2 might be the D (6 bases). CDR3 length: 19 amino acids. Per the germline V gene, CDR1 is KGHSH and CDR2 is LQKENI. Trimming removed 2 bases from V and 5 bases from J, with 27 bases in between. The chain's CDR3 is CASSPWCGAVVRAVETQYF. As DNA, the CDR3 is TGTGCCAGCTCACCATGGTGCGGGGCGGTGGTCCGCGCCGTGGAGACCCAGTACTTC.

This clonotype is categorized as medium-sized. The chain links TRBV19 to TRBJ1-1; the D gene is possibly TRBD1 (6 bases). Germline lookup yields CDR1 LNHDA and CDR2 SQIVND (reference sequence). Trimming took 5 bases from V and 3 from J, leaving 16 bases between them. The CDR3 is 15 amino acids. The CDR3 region has the DNA TGTGCCAGTAGTCCGACGGACAGAGTATACACTGAAGCTTTCTTT. Translating gives CASSPTDRVYTEAFF.

As for this clonotype: A read error may be the cause here, since a much bigger clone is one base away. This rearrangement joins TRBV30 to TRBJ1-5; D might be TRBD1 (5 bases). Germline values: CDR1 GTSNPN, CDR2 SVGIG (reference sequence). The CDR3 runs 13 residues. V was trimmed by 7 bases and J by 0 bases, leaving 10 bases between them. CDR3 sequence reads: CALAQDSNQPQHF. The CDR3 coding sequence is TGTGCCTTGGCACAGGATAGCAATCAGCCCCAGCATTTT.

This clonotype is large within its sample. This chain joins TRBV29-1 and TRBJ2-1, with a weak D call TRBD1 (6 bases). The ends were cut back, 8 bases at V and 8 bases at J, with 10 bases in the middle. Germline V gives CDR1 SQVTM, CDR2 ANQGSEA. The CDR3 runs 10 residues. The CDR3 sequence: CSQGLDEQFF. The CDR3 nucleotides are TGCAGCCAGGGGTTGGATGAGCAGTTCTTC.

This clonotype is termed medium-sized. The genes are TRBV29-1 and TRBJ1-1; TRBD1 agrees at 7 bases. After removal of 7 bases from V and 1 base from J, the junction contained 9 bases not matched to a gene. This CDR3 region has 14 residues. Germline values: CDR1 SQVTM, CDR2 ANQGSEA. The DNA of the CDR3 is TGCAGCGCCCGCGGGGACAGCACGAACACTGAAGCTTTCTTT. Protein sequence: CSARGDSTNTEAFF.

The chain employs TRBV20-1 and TRBJ2-1; 7 positions match TRBD2. The germline V gene has CDR1 DFQATT and CDR2 SNEGSKA (reference sequence). The CDR3 sequence is 15 residues long. Trimming cost V 1 base and J 5 bases; bases outside gene matches: 8. The CDR3 loop is CSARVAGAPNNEQFF. CDR3 DNA: TGCAGTGCTAGAGTCGCGGGAGCCCCCAACAATGAGCAGTTCTTC.

This clonotype is judged medium-sized. The chain employs TRBV10-3 and TRBJ2-7, with D perhaps being TRBD1 or TRBD2 (7 bases each). The ends were cut back, 6 bases at V and 6 bases at J, with 18 bases in the middle. CDR3 length: 14 amino acids. Germline V gene data show CDR1 as ENHRY and CDR2 as SYGVKD. CDR3 DNA sequence: TGTGCCATCAGGGGGGGGACAGAACAGTCCGAGCAGTACTTC. Its protein product is CAIRGGTEQSEQYF.

This clonotype was recorded many times. The chain couples TRBV13 to TRBJ1-1; no definite D call. The V end lost 0 bases, the J end lost 8 bases, and 10 bases lay between the germline ends. CDR3 size: 13 residues. Per the germline V gene, CDR1 is PRHDT and CDR2 is FYEKMQ (reference sequence). This CDR3 is CASSLGHKVEAFF. The DNA for the CDR3 is TGTGCCAGCAGCTTAGGCCATAAGGTAGAAGCTTTCTTT.

In this sample, this clonotype is medium-sized. J is TRBJ1-2 and V is TRBV10-3; the match to TRBD1 covers 9 bases. The length of the CDR3 is 13 residues. The ends lost 6 bases at V and 6 bases at J; junction bases unmatched: 5. CDR1 and CDR2 from the germline V gene are ENHRY and SYGVKD. In nucleotides, the CDR3 is TGTGCCATCAGGGACGGGACAGGGAATGGCTACACCTTC. Translating it yields CAIRDGTGNGYTF.

Ten or more counts support this clonotype. The V and J genes are TRBV24-1 and TRBJ2-1, with TRBD1 matching 7 bases. V lost 6 bases to trimming and J lost 4 bases; unmatched junction nucleotides: 5. This CDR3 region has 14 residues. Germline loops: CDR1 KGHDR, CDR2 SFDVKD. In DNA form, the CDR3 reads TGTGCCACCAGTTCCGCAGGGGGTTACAATGAGCAGTTCTTC. It is translated as CATSSAGGYNEQFF.

This clonotype is termed medium-sized. V gene TRBV29-1 combines with J gene TRBJ1-1, with TRBD1 matching over 9 bases. CDR1 is SQVTM, CDR2 ANQGSEA, per germline. CDR3 size: 15 residues. V was clipped by 5 bases and J by 6 bases; unmatched bases: 13. The CDR3 spells CSVKGTGWGSAEAFF. Written as DNA, the CDR3 is TGCAGCGTTAAAGGGACAGGGTGGGGGTCGGCTGAAGCTTTCTTT. Full variable domain (missing parts from reference TRBV29-1 and TRBJ1-1): SAVISQKPSRDICQRGTSLTIQCQVDSQVTMMFWYRQQPGQSLTLIATANQGSEATYESGFVIDKFPISRPNLTFSTLTVSNMSPEDSSIYLCSVKGTGWGSAEAFFGQGTRLTVV.

This clonotype was seen a handful of times. The chain is built from TRBV12-3 or TRBV12-4 and TRBJ2-3; the D gene is possibly TRBD1 (6 bases). The CDR3 covers 13 residues. Trimming removed 6 bases at V and 6 bases at J, with 13 bases between. The CDR3 reads CASRNTGLDTQYF. The CDR3 nucleotides are TGTGCCAGCAGAAATACAGGGCTGGATACGCAGTATTTT.

This clonotype was seen many times. The V call is TRBV7-9, the J call TRBJ2-2, with D possibly TRBD1 on 5 matching bases. The CDR3 extends over 14 amino acids. Germline CDR1 and CDR2: SEHNR and FQNEAQ (reference sequence). V was shortened by 10 bases and J by 4 bases, with 16 bases between the two germline ends. This CDR3 is CATIRGESTGELFF. The CDR3 nucleotides are TGTGCCACCATAAGGGGCGAAAGCACCGGGGAGCTGTTTTTT.

The chain links TRBV27 to TRBJ1-2; 7 bases map to TRBD1. CDR1 is MNHEY, CDR2 SMNVEV, per germline (reference sequence). This CDR3 contains 15 residues. The V segment lost 5 bases and the J segment 2 bases; nucleotides outside the gene matches: 8. CDR3 loop: CASSHRDSRNYGYTF. CDR3 in DNA: TGTGCCAGCAGTCACCGGGACAGCAGAAACTATGGCTACACCTTC.

This sequence joins TRBV6-1 and TRBJ1-5; D gene ambiguous. This CDR3 comprises 15 residues. Trimming took 0 bases from V and 0 from J, leaving 6 bases between them. Germline V gene data show CDR1 as MNHNS and CDR2 as SASEGT. Here the CDR3 DNA reads TGTGCCAGCAGTGAAGCAGGTTATAGCAATCAGCCCCAGCATTTT. Translated, it gives CASSEAGYSNQPQHF.